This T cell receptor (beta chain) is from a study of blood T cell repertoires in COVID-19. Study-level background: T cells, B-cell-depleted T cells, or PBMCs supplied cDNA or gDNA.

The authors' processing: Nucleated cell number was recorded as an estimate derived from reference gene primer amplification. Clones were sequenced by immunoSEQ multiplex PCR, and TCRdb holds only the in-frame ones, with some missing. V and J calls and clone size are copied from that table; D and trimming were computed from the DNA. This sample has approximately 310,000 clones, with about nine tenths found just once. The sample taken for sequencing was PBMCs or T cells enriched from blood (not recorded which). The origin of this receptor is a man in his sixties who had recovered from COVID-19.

CDR3 in amino acids: CASSVLGQYSGNTIYF. In nucleotides, the CDR3 is TGTGCCAGCAGCGTACTGGGACAGTACTCTGGAAACACCATATATTTT. The V gene is TRBV9, the J gene TRBJ1-3; 7 bases line up with TRBD1. V shed 1 base and J 0 bases; nucleotides not matched to a gene: 4. Per germline, CDR1 SGDLS and CDR2 YYNGEE. The CDR3 spans 16 residues.